A single sample is the source of the 5 T cell receptor beta chains below, sequenced in a study of T cells in Graves' hyperthyroidism and ophthalmopathy (dated by TCRdb to the late 2010s). The method was multiplex PCR. For sequencing, an Illumina HiSeq 2000 was employed. The TCR beta CDR3 regions were amplified from the RNA transcripts. The TCR CDR3 was subjected to a first round of RT-PCR using the HTBI primer set and the Qiagen OneStep RT-PCR kit. TCRdb took the public reads, trimmed them with fastp at Q25, ran MiXCR for clone calling and kept in-frame beta chains. Entries that share a CDR3 protein sequence are merged under the most common genes and DNA. The sample table contains roughly 500,000 distinct CDR3 sequences; only one count was recorded for 46% of them. Roughly 19% of the sample comes from the top ten. The sequencing sample was made of peripheral blood or thyroid tissue (not recorded which). Receptors were obtained from an adult woman with Graves' disease, either hyperthyroidism or ophthalmopathy (not recorded which).

The chain is built from TRBV7-9 and TRBJ2-5, with TRBD2 matching over 12 bases. Unmatched junction bases numbered 6, after V lost 2 bases and J lost 5 bases. This CDR3 spans 16 amino acids. Germline CDR1 SEHNR, CDR2 FQNEAQ (reference sequence). The CDR3 nucleotides are TGTGCCAGCAGCTTACTAGCGGGAGGGTTGAGCGAGACCCAGTACTTC. It is translated as CASSLLAGGLSETQYF.

This sequence joins TRBV6-5 and TRBJ1-5; 7 bases line up with TRBD1. Germline assignment: CDR1 MNHEY and CDR2 SVGAGI. Trimming cost V 5 bases and J 3 bases; bases outside gene matches: 10. The CDR3 runs to 16 residues. The CDR3 DNA reads TGTGCCAGCAGTCGCGGGGGGGGACAGATCAATCAGCCCCAGCATTTT. It codes for CASSRGGGQINQPQHF.

In its sample, this clonotype was seen a few times. Since the CDR3 does not end with the conserved phenylalanine or tryptophan, this likely comes from a read error. The limits of the CDR3 on the DNA are not certain, so only TCRdb's listed CDR3 is given. V gene TRBV20-1 combines with J gene TRBJ1-4; the tabulated D call, TRBD1, remains unverified against the DNA. Germline-derived CDR1 and CDR2 are DFQATT and SNEGSKA (reference sequence). The CDR3 is 14 residues long, ends included. CDR3 residues: CSAGTATGQENPSL.

This clonotype was recorded many times. The CDR3 DNA reads as TGTGCCAGCAGTGGGGCGGGGGGAAGGACAGCTATTCAATACGAGCAGTACTTC. It translates to CASSGAGGRTAIQYEQYF. The chain uses TRBV28 and TRBJ2-7; 8 bases are shared with TRBD2. Unmatched junction bases numbered 19, after V lost 5 bases and J lost 4 bases. Germline V gene data show CDR1 as MDHEN and CDR2 as SYDVKM. The CDR3 covers 18 residues.

This clonotype was seen many times. One end of the junction fails to match germline, which may point to a read error. The V and J genes are TRBV7-7 and TRBJ2-5, with 9 bases that match TRBD1. Germline CDR1 reads SSHAT; CDR2 reads FNYEAQ (reference sequence). The CDR3 has 15 amino acids. CDR3 coding DNA: TGTGCTAGCAGTTATGGGACAGGGATGCAAGAGACCCAGTACTTC. This translates into CASSYGTGMQETQYF.